This T cell receptor (beta chain) was sequenced in a study of T cell responses to AZD1222 COVID-19 vaccine. Only in-frame clones appear in the TCRdb table, and some are missing; sequencing was by immunoSEQ multiplex PCR. In the table there are nearly 100,000 clones, about 88% of which are singletons. As for this clone: The antigen remains undetermined.

Study conclusions and caveats: Spike-specific TCRs gained breadth and depth after people received two AZD1222 doses. Clonal diversity may have been underestimated, and the donors were mostly white British, with more females than males.

Looked up from germline, CDR1 is SNHLY and CDR2 is FYNNEI. This CDR3 has 13 amino acids. V was pared by 6 bases and J by 6 bases, with 14 bases between. This sample comprised peripheral blood, obtained on day 0 of AZD1222 vaccination. J is TRBJ1-1 and V is TRBV2, with D possibly being TRBD1 (5 bases). The clonotype originates from an adult in good health. In nucleotides, the CDR3 is TGTGCCAGCAGCCCGACAGAGGTGGCTGAAGCTTTCTTT. This translates into CASSPTEVAEAFF.